Shown below are 4 T cell receptor beta chains from a single sample sequenced in a study of OX40 agonist ivuxolimab in advanced cancers. Sequencing was performed with immunoSEQ multiplex PCR; in TCRdb, only in-frame clones are kept and a portion is missing. The data hold about 30,000 clones, with under 80% observed a single time. Sequencing was performed on CD4+ or CD8+ T cells sorted from blood, taken in a trial of the OX40 agonist ivuxolimab. The origin of the receptors is an adult with an advanced solid tumor such as melanoma, head and neck, liver or kidney cancer.

The chain uses TRBV11-2 and TRBJ1-1; perhaps TRBD1 as D (5 bases). This CDR3 has 13 residues. CDR1 and CDR2 (germline): SGHAT, FQNNGV. The V gene lost 6 bases and the J gene lost 4 bases, with 12 bases spanning the gap. The CDR3, as DNA: TGTGCCAGCAGGCCACCAGGGACCACTGAAGCTTTCTTT. Its translation is CASRPPGTTEAFF. Using reference TRBV11-2 and TRBJ1-1 for the parts outside the CDR3, the full variable domain is EAGVAQSPRYKIIEKRQSVAFWCNPISGHATLYWYQQILGQGPKLLIQFQNNGVVDDSQLPKDRFSAERLKGVDSTLKIQPAKLEDSAVYLCASRPPGTTEAFFGQGTRLTVV.

This chain joins TRBV27 and TRBJ2-2; D call uncertain. There are 12 residues in the CDR3. The V end was cut by 1 base, the J end by 7 bases, with 4 bases between. Germline V gene data show CDR1 as MNHEY and CDR2 as SMNVEV (reference sequence). The DNA of the CDR3 is TGTGCCAGCAGTTTATTGAACGGGGAGCTGTTTTTT. Its protein product is CASSLLNGELFF.

This clone has more than one count but fewer than ten. This chain connects TRBV19 to TRBJ1-5; no clear D. The CDR3 sequence is 14 residues long. Trimming stripped 4 bases from V and 0 bases from J, with 7 bases between. Germline CDR1 LNHDA, CDR2 SQIVND (reference sequence). The CDR3 is CASSKGNSNQPQHF. In DNA form, the CDR3 reads TGTGCCAGTAGTAAGGGCAATAGCAATCAGCCCCAGCATTTT.

The V and J genes are TRBV6-1 and TRBJ1-3; maybe TRBD1 (5 bases). Trimming took off 7 bases at V and 4 bases at J, with 11 bases between the two ends. Germline lookup yields CDR1 MNHNS and CDR2 SASEGT. The CDR3 is 13 residues long. The DNA of the CDR3 is TGTGCCAGCACCCGGGGGTTCGGAAACACCATATATTTT. Amino acids: CASTRGFGNTIYF.